These 22 T cell receptor beta chains were all obtained from the same sample, sequenced in a study of T cell responses to AZD1222 COVID-19 vaccine. The table came from immunoSEQ multiplex PCR; TCRdb's copy has only in-frame clones and leaves some out. The table includes about 110,000 clones, 88% detected once. The specimen comprised peripheral blood, sampled on day 0 of MenACWY control vaccination. The receptor source for this set is an adult in good health.

This clone was recorded only once. The J gene is TRBJ2-3, the V gene TRBV2; no clear D gene. Germline lookup yields CDR1 SNHLY and CDR2 FYNNEI. V lost 3 bases and J 14 bases, leaving 9 bases between the germline ends. The CDR3 covers 10 residues. The CDR3 DNA reads as TGTGCCAGCAGTGAGGTTTTTGCGTATTTT. Residues: CASSEVFAYF.

This chain joins TRBV5-1 and TRBJ2-7; a possible D gene is TRBD2 (6 bases). Germline lookup yields CDR1 SGHRS and CDR2 YFSETQ. There are 15 residues in the CDR3. V dropped 4 bases and J dropped 0 bases, with 14 bases sitting between them. The CDR3 DNA follows: TGCGCCAGCAGCCGAACGGGAGAAAGCTCCTACGAGCAGTACTTC. This sequence encodes CASSRTGESSYEQYF.

This clone was seen just once. The chain carries TRBV4-3 and TRBJ2-3; perhaps TRBD1 as D (6 bases). CDR1 LGHNA and CDR2 YSLEER come from the germline V gene. The CDR3 spans 15 residues. V was shortened by 0 bases and J by 4 bases, with 11 bases between the two germline ends. In DNA form, the CDR3 reads TGCGCCAGCAGCCAAGAACAGGGAGTCGCAGATACGCAGTATTTT. This translates into CASSQEQGVADTQYF.

This rearrangement joins TRBV30 to TRBJ2-1, with a weak D call TRBD2 (5 bases). This CDR3 spans 14 amino acids. Germline CDR1 reads GTSNPN; CDR2 reads SVGIG (reference sequence). Trimming shortened V by 2 bases and J by 6 bases, and 14 bases separated the two germline ends. The CDR3 nucleotides are TGTGCCTGGAGTTCGGGGAGTCAGAGCAATGAGCAGTTCTTC. It translates to CAWSSGSQSNEQFF.

The gene calls are TRBV5-1 and TRBJ2-1; 7 bases are a match to TRBD1. J lost 3 bases, V lost 4 bases, and 4 bases had no gene match. This CDR3 is 14 amino acids long. Germline CDR1 SGHRS, CDR2 YFSETQ. CDR3 nucleotides: TGCGCCAGCAGCATAGGGACAGACTACAATGAGCAGTTCTTC. Its translation is CASSIGTDYNEQFF.

V usage is TRBV7-9 and J usage is TRBJ2-5; no definite D call. CDR3 length: 10 amino acids. Germline V gene data show CDR1 as SEHNR and CDR2 as FQNEAQ (reference sequence). V was shortened by 10 bases and J by 4 bases, with 7 bases between the two germline ends. As DNA, the CDR3 is TGTGCCATCACAGTAGAGACCCAGTACTTC. Translated, it gives CAITVETQYF.

The chain uses TRBV2 and TRBJ1-2; 7 nucleotides line up with TRBD1. Germline trimming cut 2 bases from V and 8 bases from J; bases unmatched to any gene: 8. The V gene's germline CDR1 is SNHLY and CDR2 FYNNEI. The CDR3 consists of 14 residues. The CDR3 loop is CASSERAGGKGYTF. The CDR3 coding sequence is TGTGCCAGCAGTGAAAGGGCAGGGGGAAAGGGCTACACCTTC.

This clone was recorded once. The rearrangement links TRBV6-5 to TRBJ1-2; a weak D match, TRBD1 (5 bases). The CDR3 has 14 residues. V lost 5 bases and J 4 bases, leaving 14 bases between the germline ends. CDR1 and CDR2 from the germline V gene are MNHEY and SVGAGI. The CDR3 region has the DNA TGTGCCAGCAGTCCCCCCGTGGGACTCTATGGCTACACCTTC. This encodes CASSPPVGLYGYTF.

This chain connects TRBV7-3 to TRBJ2-5, with a weak D call TRBD1 (6 bases). The CDR3 loop spans 15 amino acids. V lost 5 bases and J lost 3, with 16 bases in between. Germline V CDR1 and CDR2: SGHTA, FQGTGA. The CDR3 sequence: CASSPQGTPKETQYF. CDR3 bases: TGTGCCAGCAGCCCACAAGGGACACCTAAAGAGACCCAGTACTTC.

The genes are TRBV5-5 and TRBJ2-7; D gene unclear. Germline-derived CDR1 and CDR2 are SGHKS and YYEKEE (reference sequence). CDR3 length equals 11 residues. V lost 3 bases to trimming and J lost 4 bases, with 5 bases between them. The CDR3 sequence: CASSSGYEQYF. The CDR3 bases are TGTGCCAGCAGCTCCGGTTACGAGCAGTACTTC.

This clone appeared a single time. This chain uses TRBV5-4 with TRBJ2-7; D unresolved. The V and J ends lost 4 bases and 1 base respectively, with 9 bases between them. The germline V gene has CDR1 SGHNT and CDR2 YYREEE (reference sequence). This CDR3 comprises 13 residues. This CDR3 reads CASSPQESYEQYF. In DNA form, the CDR3 reads TGTGCCAGCAGCCCGCAGGAGTCCTACGAGCAGTACTTC.

V and J are TRBV19 and TRBJ1-1, with D possibly TRBD1 on 6 matching bases. The CDR3 covers 13 residues. V was pared by 7 bases and J by 1 base, with 10 bases between. Germline V gene data show CDR1 as LNHDA and CDR2 as SQIVND (reference sequence). CDR3 residues: CASKEDRNTEAFF. CDR3 sequence (DNA): TGTGCCAGTAAGGAGGACAGGAACACTGAAGCTTTCTTT.

The chain is built from TRBV4-2 and TRBJ2-7; D gene ambiguous. Germline V CDR1 and CDR2: LGHNA, YNFKEQ. V was shortened by 5 bases and J by 3 bases, with 20 bases between the two germline ends. The CDR3 extends over 16 amino acids. This chain's CDR3 is CASSIDLGSSDYEQYF. For the CDR3, the DNA is TGTGCCAGCAGCATCGATTTAGGATCCTCCGACTACGAGCAGTACTTC.

V is TRBV23-1 and J is TRBJ1-2; D gene uncertain. TRBV23-1 is known as an ORF, though its function is uncertain. This CDR3 is 15 amino acids long. The germline V and J ends were trimmed by 1 base and 2 bases, with 11 bases remaining between them. This CDR3 reads CASSQCWRGNYGYTF. The CDR3, as DNA: TGCGCCAGCAGTCAATGTTGGAGAGGCAACTATGGCTACACCTTC.

The J gene is TRBJ2-2, the V gene TRBV7-9, with 10 bases matching TRBD2. The CDR3 is made up of 15 amino acids. Trimming removed 5 bases from V and 6 bases from J; junction bases left unmatched: 6. Germline V gene data show CDR1 as SEHNR and CDR2 as FQNEAQ (reference sequence). The DNA of the CDR3 is TGTGCCAGCAGCATGAGGACTAGCGGTGCCGGGGAGCTGTTTTTT. Translating it yields CASSMRTSGAGELFF.

The V call is TRBV10-3, the J call TRBJ2-2; D perhaps matches TRBD1 (6 bases). V lost 5 bases to trimming and J lost 0 bases, with 10 bases between them. CDR1 and CDR2 (germline): ENHRY, SYGVKD. The length of the CDR3 is 15 residues. DNA of the CDR3: TGTGCCATCAGTAGGGACAACGCGAACACCGGGGAGCTGTTTTTT. It translates to CAISRDNANTGELFF.

The chain uses TRBV11-2 and TRBJ2-7; maybe TRBD2 (6 bases). Germline CDR1 and CDR2: SGHAT and FQNNGV. The CDR3 is 16 amino acids. Trimming pared 4 bases from V and 6 bases from J, leaving 22 bases between. CDR3 nucleotides: TGTGCCAGCAGCTGGGGACTTACCGCCCTTGTGGGCGAGCAGTACTTC. Protein sequence: CASSWGLTALVGEQYF.

In its sample, this clone was seen once. This chain links TRBV7-9 with TRBJ2-1; 16 nucleotides agree with TRBD2. V lost 5 bases, J lost 0 bases, and 7 bases stayed unmatched. This CDR3 has 19 amino acids. Germline V gene sequence: CDR1 SEHNR, CDR2 FQNEAQ (reference sequence). CDR3 DNA: TGTGCCAGCAGCCCGGGACTAGCGGGAGGGCCCGTCTCCTACAATGAGCAGTTCTTC. Protein product: CASSPGLAGGPVSYNEQFF.

The chain uses TRBV9 and TRBJ2-3; D remains ambiguous. The CDR3 consists of 14 residues. The V gene's germline CDR1 is SGDLS and CDR2 YYNGEE. V was shortened by 1 base and J by 3 bases, with 9 bases between the two germline ends. Written as DNA, the CDR3 is TGTGCCAGCAGCGTAAGTAGTGGGACAGATACGCAGTATTTT. This encodes CASSVSSGTDTQYF.

The J gene is TRBJ2-1, the V gene TRBV27; D is uncertain. The V and J ends lost 2 bases and 8 bases respectively, with 10 bases between them. This CDR3 has 13 residues. The V gene's germline CDR1 is MNHEY and CDR2 SMNVEV (reference sequence). The chain's CDR3 is CASSLVEQYEQFF. The DNA for the CDR3 is TGTGCCAGCAGTTTAGTCGAACAATATGAGCAGTTCTTC.

This clone turned up a few times. The chain recombines TRBV4-3 with TRBJ1-5, with TRBD1 matching over 9 bases. The germline V gene encodes CDR1 LGHNA and CDR2 YSLEER. With V trimmed by 1 base and J by 6 bases, 10 bases remained unmatched. The length of the CDR3 is 17 residues. The CDR3 reads CASSQGLEDRGFQPQHF. The CDR3 bases are TGCGCCAGCAGCCAAGGTCTCGAGGACAGGGGTTTTCAGCCCCAGCATTTT.

This chain connects TRBV7-2 to TRBJ1-3, with D perhaps TRBD1 (6 bases). V lost 6 bases, J lost 1 base, and 10 bases lay in between. In germline, CDR1 is SGHTA, CDR2 FQGNSA. The CDR3 has 14 amino acids. The CDR3 DNA reads as TGTGCCAGCAGTCTCGACAGGTCTGGAAACACCATATATTTT. Amino acids: CASSLDRSGNTIYF.